Following are 8 T cell receptor beta chains from one sample sequenced in a study of blood T cell repertoires in COVID-19. Repertoires were generated with immunoSEQ multiplex PCR, while TCRdb's copy carries only in-frame clones and drops some. The sample carries 55,000 to 65,000 clones, about nine tenths recorded once. The specimen sequenced was peripheral blood. These receptors were obtained from a human donor with acute or convalescent COVID-19. The donor label of this sample is uncertain.

The chain is built from TRBV5-1 and TRBJ1-6, with 9 positions matching TRBD1. With V trimmed by 4 bases and J by 9 bases, 5 bases remained unmatched. Per the germline V gene, CDR1 is SGHRS and CDR2 is YFSETQ. This CDR3 spans 14 amino acids. The CDR3 loop reads CASSPGQGTSPLHF. CDR3 DNA sequence: TGCGCCAGCAGCCCGGGACAGGGCACTTCACCCCTCCACTTT.

The CDR3 DNA is TGTGCCTGGGCAGGACAGGGCTCGACGGCTTTCTTT. It is translated as CAWAGQGSTAFF. The chain uses TRBV30 and TRBJ1-1; 8 bases are shared with TRBD1. V was clipped by 5 bases and J by 11 bases; unmatched bases: 10. Germline V gene sequence: CDR1 GTSNPN, CDR2 SVGIG (reference sequence). There are 12 residues in the CDR3.

A single count supports this clone. V gene TRBV3-1 (or the pseudogene TRBV3-2) combines with J gene TRBJ1-6; a weak D match, TRBD1 (5 bases). CDR3 length: 14 amino acids. Per germline, CDR1 LGHDT and CDR2 YNNKEL (reference sequence). DNA for the CDR3: TGTTTAGAGGTCCCGACAGAACTTCATTCACCCCTCCACTTT. Translating it yields CLEVPTELHSPLHF.

This chain connects TRBV24-1 to TRBJ2-1, with D hard to call. The V end was cut by 6 bases, the J end by 7 bases, with 12 bases between. The CDR3 length is 13 residues. CDR1 and CDR2 (germline): KGHDR, SFDVKD. The CDR3 spells CATSITAGNEQFF. The DNA of the CDR3 is TGTGCCACCAGTATCACGGCCGGGAATGAGCAGTTCTTC.

The genes are TRBV19 and TRBJ2-1; 7 bases align to TRBD1. Germline lookup yields CDR1 LNHDA and CDR2 SQIVND (reference sequence). With V trimmed by 1 base and J by 8 bases, 8 bases remained unmatched. The CDR3 is made up of 15 amino acids. Written as DNA, the CDR3 is TGTGCCAGTAGTATAGGGTTGACAGGGCGGGATGAGCAGTTCTTC. Encoded protein: CASSIGLTGRDEQFF.

The chain joins TRBV19 to TRBJ2-3; 10 nucleotides line up with TRBD1. The ends lost 7 bases at V and 3 bases at J; junction bases unmatched: 7. The CDR3 runs to 15 residues. Per germline, CDR1 LNHDA and CDR2 SQIVND (reference sequence). CDR3 DNA sequence: TGTGCCAGTACCCTCGGGACAGGGGATACAGATACGCAGTATTTT. Protein: CASTLGTGDTDTQYF.

This clone was counted between two and nine times. The V call is TRBV24-1, the J call TRBJ2-2, with 7 nucleotides matching TRBD1. V shed 3 bases, J shed 7 bases, and the junction held 13 bases outside the gene matches. The CDR3 totals 17 residues. Germline V lookup: CDR1 KGHDR, CDR2 SFDVKD. CDR3 in amino acids: CATSDPIGDRQIGELFF. The CDR3 nucleotides are TGTGCCACCAGTGATCCTATAGGGGACAGACAAATCGGGGAGCTGTTTTTT.

The chain couples TRBV9 to TRBJ2-4; 8 positions agree with TRBD1. The CDR3 covers 14 residues. Losses at the gene ends were 0 bases for V and 8 bases for J; bases not matched to a gene: 4. CDR1 is SGDLS and CDR2 is YYNGEE in the germline V gene. The CDR3 region has the DNA TGTGCCAGCAGCGTAGAAGGACAGGGTTACATTCAGTACTTC. This translates into CASSVEGQGYIQYF.